The clone carrying this TCR beta chain was seen just once. Its cognate antigen is unknown. The entry originates in a study of cytomegalovirus exposure and HLA in healthy donors. The study, taken as a whole, reports: As a later analysis showed, several of the most significant clusters appeared to be linked to common viral pathogens.

The germline CDR1 and CDR2 sequences are MNHEY and SMNVEV (reference sequence). The CDR3 runs 13 residues. V was trimmed by 3 bases and J by 6 bases, leaving 9 bases between them. It was with 60 Vbeta and 13 Jbeta primers that the PCR ran. Data came from immunoSEQ multiplex PCR; TCRdb stores just in-frame clones and leaves some out. The sample consists of under 200,000 clones, around 75% of them appearing once. The clonotype originates from a man aged 40-49 years in good health and CMV-seropositive. This chain connects TRBV27 to TRBJ2-1, with D possibly being TRBD2 (6 bases). The sample consisted of PBMCs. The chain's CDR3 is CASSFRGSNEQFF. CDR3 nucleotides: TGTGCCAGCAGTTTCCGGGGGAGCAATGAGCAGTTCTTC.